A single T cell receptor beta chain is shown here with its context. Germline V lookup: CDR1 WNHNN, CDR2 SYGVQD (reference sequence). V was pared by 4 bases and J by 7 bases, with 17 bases between. CDR3 length equals 14 residues. These data come from a study of blood T cell repertoires in COVID-19. The overall study: COVID-19 samples from acute and convalescent phases originated in the United States, Italy and Spain. The analysed material was cDNA or gDNA that came from T cells, B-cell-depleted T cells, or PBMCs.

The protocol was immunoSEQ multiplex PCR, while the TCRdb copy is restricted to in-frame clones and leaves out a portion. The sample includes around 240,000 clones, 91% seen only once; the top ten take 0.95% to 1.5%. The V call is TRBV10-1, the J call TRBJ2-7, with D maybe TRBD2 (6 bases). The clonotype originates from a human donor in a cohort exposed to, infected with or recovered from COVID-19 (not recorded which). The donor label of this sample is uncertain. Sequencing was carried out using PBMCs or T cells enriched from blood (not recorded which). CDR3 DNA: TGCGCCAGCAGTGGCGGCAGGCCCGGGGGAGAGCAGTACTTC. Its translation: CASSGGRPGGEQYF.